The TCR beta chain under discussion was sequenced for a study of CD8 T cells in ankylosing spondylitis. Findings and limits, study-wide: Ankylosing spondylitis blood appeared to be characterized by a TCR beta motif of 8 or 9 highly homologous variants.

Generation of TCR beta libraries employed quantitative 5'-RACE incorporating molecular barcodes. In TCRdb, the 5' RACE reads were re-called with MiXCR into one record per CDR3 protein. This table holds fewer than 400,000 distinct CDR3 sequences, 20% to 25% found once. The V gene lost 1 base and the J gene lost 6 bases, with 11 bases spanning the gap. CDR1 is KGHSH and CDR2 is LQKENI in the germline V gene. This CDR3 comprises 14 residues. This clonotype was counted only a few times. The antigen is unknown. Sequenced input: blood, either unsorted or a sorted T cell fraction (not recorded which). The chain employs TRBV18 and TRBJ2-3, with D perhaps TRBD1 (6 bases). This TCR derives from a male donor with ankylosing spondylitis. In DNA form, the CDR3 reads TGTGCCAGCTCACCACAGGGACACACGGATACGCAGTATTTT. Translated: CASSPQGHTDTQYF.